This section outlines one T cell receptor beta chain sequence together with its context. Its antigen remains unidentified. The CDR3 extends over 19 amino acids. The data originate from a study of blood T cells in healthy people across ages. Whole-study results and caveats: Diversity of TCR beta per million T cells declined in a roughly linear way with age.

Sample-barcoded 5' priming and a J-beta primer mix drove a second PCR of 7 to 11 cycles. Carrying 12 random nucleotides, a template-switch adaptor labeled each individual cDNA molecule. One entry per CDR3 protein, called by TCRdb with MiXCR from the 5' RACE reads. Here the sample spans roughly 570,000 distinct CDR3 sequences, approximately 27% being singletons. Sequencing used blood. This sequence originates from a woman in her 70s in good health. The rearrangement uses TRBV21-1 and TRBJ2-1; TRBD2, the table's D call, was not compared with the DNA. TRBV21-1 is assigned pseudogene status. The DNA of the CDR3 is TGTGCCAGCAGCAAAGGGTCCCCTTATTTAGCGGGGGTCATGAATGAGCAGTTCTTC. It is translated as CASSKGSPYLAGVMNEQFF.